Listed below are T cell receptor beta chains from one sample, sequenced in a study of identical twins. TCRdb re-analysed the 5' RACE reads in MiXCR, keeping a single row per CDR3 protein. In the table there are some 1,600,000 distinct CDR3 sequences, about 32% of which are singletons. Sequenced: cord blood. The receptors stem from a newborn girl in good health. CDR3s include the opening cysteine and the closing phenylalanine or tryptophan.

len: 17
v_gene: TRBV7-8
CDR3aa: CASSLVARQNMNTEAFF

len: 14
v_gene: TRBV7-9
CDR3aa: CASSPRQGKNIQYF

len: 14
v_gene: TRBV24-1
CDR3aa: CATSDPSGVGGYTF

len: 17
v_gene: TRBV4-1
CDR3aa: CASSRASLGLRVGEQYF

len: 14
v_gene: TRBV5-1
CDR3aa: CASSLWRGTYEQYF

len: 15
v_gene: TRBV20-1
CDR3aa: CSARDHGTATGELFF

len: 16
v_gene: TRBV21-1
CDR3aa: CASSNRDREMNTEAFF

len: 16
v_gene: TRBV11-2
CDR3aa: CASSLVRGFPYNEQYF

len: 15
v_gene: TRBV20-1
CDR3aa: CSARTGLAFADTQYF

len: 19
v_gene: TRBV15
CDR3aa: CATSRDRAVGVGSYNEQYF

len: 15
v_gene: TRBV20-1
CDR3aa: CSATPGTGSQETQYF

len: 15
v_gene: TRBV30
CDR3aa: CAWSITSGFTDTQYF

len: 13
v_gene: TRBV6-5
CDR3aa: CAIGQGANQPQHF

len: 16
v_gene: TRBV28
CDR3aa: CASSSTSGTRGYEQYF

len: 14
v_gene: TRBV5-5
CDR3aa: CASSSQGSAYEQYF

len: 16
v_gene: TRBV27
CDR3aa: CASRKTGGLAKNIQYF

len: 16
v_gene: TRBV27
CDR3aa: CASSKDPSIVNQPQHF

len: 16
v_gene: TRBV20-1
CDR3aa: CSATEAGLAVQETQYF

len: 16
v_gene: TRBV4-2
CDR3aa: CASSPLTNTRTDTQYF

len: 15
v_gene: TRBV20-1
CDR3aa: CSALAGGPTPDTQYF

len: 15
v_gene: TRBV7-2
CDR3aa: CASSLEVAGVRPQHF

len: 14
v_gene: TRBV7-9
CDR3aa: CASSLHGQNTEAFF

len: 14
v_gene: TRBV2
CDR3aa: CASEFDRGREKLFF

len: 13
v_gene: TRBV6-2/TRBV6-3
CDR3aa: CASRGTGVLEAFF

len: 17
v_gene: TRBV20-1
CDR3aa: CSATRLAGGPVRETQYF

len: 15
v_gene: TRBV5-1
CDR3aa: CASSLGTGVNNEQFF

len: 16
v_gene: TRBV7-2
CDR3aa: CASSWRQELFNYGYTF

len: 17
v_gene: TRBV18
CDR3aa: CASSPNSPGTGNTEAFF